This paragraph reports one TCR beta chain. This clonotype has ten or more counts. Its antigen has not been determined. Per-nucleotide qualities are absent, and no much larger clonotype sits a single base away. The sample comes from a study of regulatory T cells in long-lasting Graves disease (dated by TCRdb to the early 2020s). A note on the overall study: Patients with newly diagnosed Graves' disease had been on antithyroid drugs for under 3 months. A total of roughly 33 samples underwent TCR sequencing: around 13 from persistent and roughly 20 from newly diagnosed Graves' disease patients. The study took place in China and was registered as a clinical trial. Peripheral blood TCR sequencing and RNA sequencing compared persistent Graves' disease patients with newly diagnosed Graves' disease patients.

Libraries were constructed by multiplex PCR. Sequencing was performed on an Illumina HiSeq 4000. To build TCR beta libraries, CDR3 regions were amplified by Arm-PCR using iRepertoire HTBI primers. PCR products were gel purified before sequencing. Per the source publication's procedure: Gene usage analysis of CDR3 amino acid clonotypes relied on the roughly 60 TRBV and more than twelve TRBJ segments identified across samples. COPE and FqMerger were used to merge filtered high-quality paired reads into contigs. BLAST was used to align contigs to IMGT TRBV, TRBD and TRBJ reference genes, and CDR3 was defined according to IMGT. Any clonotype with a frequency above 0.1% was classified as a highly expanded clone. Shannon entropy was used to measure repertoire diversity, and the Gini coefficient was used to measure V-J evenness. A clonotype found in more than one individual was treated as public. The raw public reads went through TCRdb reprocessing: fastp at Q25, MiXCR clone calling, in-frame beta chains kept. When rows share a CDR3 protein, they turn into one entry using the most common DNA and genes. TCRdb's processing, not the study's, gives the V and J calls here. The sample table contains under 250,000 distinct CDR3 sequences; only one count was recorded for approximately 18% of them. The ten largest account for 12% of the sample.

The time point label on this specimen signifies: newly diagnosed GD, antithyroid drugs for less than 3 months. RNA was extracted from PBMCs in TRIzol for both TCR sequencing and RNA sequencing. The diagnosis of Graves' disease followed American Thyroid Association guidelines. Recruitment of patients was carried out at an endocrinology department in Xi'an, China. From each patient, around 9 milliliters of peripheral blood was collected into an EDTA anticoagulant tube. PBMCs were isolated by Ficoll Paque Plus density gradient separation without further T cell sorting. RNA quality was checked with an Agilent 2100 Bioanalyzer and agarose gel, and concentration with a NanoDrop 2000. Here is what the overall study found, with its caveats: The study examined only peripheral blood because the primary lesion, thyroid tissue, could not be accessed. The small sample size was acknowledged by the authors as a limitation that may reduce accuracy. A larger number of public clonotypes was shared among persistent patients (approximately 3,000) than among newly diagnosed patients (about 990). Sequencing and analysis were restricted to the TCR beta chain. Compared with newly diagnosed patients, patients with persistent Graves' disease had lower TCR Shannon entropy and fewer highly expanded clones, which suggests clonal expansion. TRBV28, TRBJ1-2 and TRBJ2-5 were preferentially used in persistent disease, while TRBV20-1 and TRBJ2-1 were favored in newly diagnosed disease.

The germline V gene sets CDR1 to MDHEN and CDR2 to SYDVKM. From V the trimming removes 5 bases and from J it removes 4 bases, while the gene matches leave 6 bases of the junction unaccounted for. The CDR3, from cysteine to phenylalanine, totals 15 residues. The CDR3 DNA has 45 bases and is translated from base 1. These data are also associated with another study on T cells in Graves' hyperthyroidism and ophthalmopathy. As described in the second report: A patient counted as having stable Graves' hyperthyroidism if no progression to ophthalmopathy occurred over 18 months of follow-up. Hyperthyroidism patients were aged 18 to 65 years and newly diagnosed, with disease duration of less than 2 months. Patients with uncontrolled infections, other autoimmune diseases, pregnancy or lactation were excluded. Clinical symptoms, serum thyroxine and TRAb, thyroid ultrasound, and orbital computed tomography formed the basis for the diagnoses. A first-round RT-PCR of the TCR CDR3 used the HTBI primer set with the Qiagen OneStep RT-PCR kit. Most expanded thyroid clonotypes (frequency above 0.001) were also detected in blood, a finding suggesting that blood repertoires may reflect thyroid immune responses. In cross-validation, a model built on a 13 V-J signature told ophthalmopathy apart from stable hyperthyroidism with approximately 90% sensitivity and around 81% specificity, and in testing the same model reached 80%/75%. In validation, the model predicted progression to ophthalmopathy a median of 6.5 months before onset, with over 55% sensitivity and about 72% specificity. TCR V-J signatures able to tell the groups apart were searched for in a discovery cohort of some 100 patients, of whom over 40 had Graves' ophthalmopathy and 57 had stable Graves' hyperthyroidism. An independent validation cohort of 18 to 20 hyperthyroidism patients and roughly 16 patients who later progressed to ophthalmopathy tested prospective prediction of ophthalmopathy. The 100 or so discovery patients were randomly split 7:3 into training and test sets. The study also compared thyroid tissue and blood T-cell repertoires from five or six Graves' hyperthyroidism patients. Once sampling was done, hyperthyroidism patients were given methimazole at a starting dose of 30 mg daily, whereas ophthalmopathy patients were given high-dose intravenous methylprednisolone. Libraries were constructed in a second round of multiplex PCR, after which size selection and purification were carried out. Libraries were sequenced paired-end with 100 bp reads on an Illumina HiSeq2000. Raw data were processed with SOAPnuke, discarding reads with adapters, uncalled bases, mean Phred below 15, or no exact constant-primer or identifier match. COPE v1.2.5 was used to merge the high-quality paired reads, and each unique nucleotide sequence was defined as a clonotype. Clonotypes were aligned to IMGT TRBV, TRBD and TRBJ reference segments using MiTCR v1.1. The analysis included only V-J combinations with a frequency above 0.0001, which together covered 99.2% of the repertoires. The TCS score was defined as F50 (clonal expansion) divided by E x V (chaos), with BLOSUM62-based TCRdist calculated between CDR3 peptides within each V-J. Welch's t-statistics and random forest reduced just over 500 V-J features to 10 to 15, which were used in a naive Bayes classifier (R e1071). Sample size was not statistically predetermined, and investigators were not blinded to group allocation. The paper describes TCR Vbeta CDR3 sequencing of 135 peripheral blood samples, made up of 43 ophthalmopathy patients, more than 70 hyperthyroidism patients and 17 progressor patients.

The chain is made from TRBV28 and TRBJ1-3, and TRBD1 aligns with 9 junction nucleotides. This sample comprised peripheral blood mononuclear cells (PBMCs), obtained at new diagnosis, from a patient treated with antithyroid drugs. The TCR sequence derives from a woman aged 25 to 39 with Graves disease. Donor details come from another sample of the same person, matched by shared clones. The CDR3: CASSPDRGIGNTIYF. The DNA reads TGTGCCAGCAGTCCGGACAGGGGCATAGGAAACACCATATATTTT.